This T cell receptor beta chain was identified during a study of blood T cell repertoires in COVID-19. In Seattle, patients joined the study during active infection and were tracked longitudinally. Germline V gene data show CDR1 as SGHRS and CDR2 as YFSETQ. The CDR3 runs 15 residues. Trimming removed 1 base from V and 7 bases from J, with 15 bases in between. Measured with immunoSEQ multiplex PCR; TCRdb has only the in-frame clones, and not every one. The sample records 250,000 to 400,000 clones, roughly 90% being singletons. The receptor was derived from a woman aged 30 to 39 with COVID-19, enrolled during active disease. Sequenced material: peripheral blood. The chain has TRBV5-1 and TRBJ1-5; tentatively, D is TRBD1 (5 bases). For the CDR3, the DNA is TGCGCCAGCAGCTTGAACAGTGGGAAGGGGCAGCCCCAGCATTTT. Protein: CASSLNSGKGQPQHF.